These T cell receptor beta chains were read from a single sample in a study of memory CD4+ T cells and cytomegalovirus serostatus. Sequenced by immunoSEQ multiplex PCR; TCRdb stores in-frame clones only, minus some. The sample consists of some 57,000 clones, around 80% of them appearing once. The sample comprised memory CD4+ T cells from blood. The receptors originated from an adult in good health and CMV-seronegative. Both conserved end residues are part of each CDR3. Fields, in order: CDR3 protein, CDR3 DNA, D gene, V gene, J gene, clone size. The D gene is left open where the match is weak. Clone size is shown for a subset of rows, as once, few, many or a class of expanded clone.

CASSFRQGPGELFF	TGTGCCAGCAGCTTTCGACAGGGCCCCGGGGAGCTGTTTTTT	TRBD1	TRBV5-4	TRBJ2-2	.
CASSLAGRDTNTGELFF	TGTGCCAGCAGCTTGGCGGGCCGGGACACTAACACCGGGGAGCTGTTTTTT	.	TRBV5-6	TRBJ2-2	.
CAISGTGNTGELFF	TGTGCCATCAGTGGGACAGGGAACACCGGGGAGCTGTTTTTT	TRBD1	TRBV10-3	TRBJ2-2	.
CASMGQNTGELFF	TGTGCCAGCATGGGACAAAACACCGGGGAGCTGTTTTTT	.	TRBV6-1	TRBJ2-2	.
CASSWTLAKNIQYF	TGTGCCAGCAGTTGGACTTTAGCCAAAAACATTCAGTACTTC	.	TRBV2	TRBJ2-4	once
CASSPGGFYNSPLHF	TGTGCCAGCAGCCCCGGGGGCTTCTATAATTCACCCCTCCACTTT	.	TRBV9	TRBJ1-6	.
CASSPQGDGELFF	TGCGCCAGCAGCCCACAGGGCGACGGGGAGCTGTTTTTT	.	TRBV4-1	TRBJ2-2	.
CASKEDRIATEAFF	TGTGCCAGTAAGGAGGACCGCATTGCCACTGAAGCTTTCTTT	.	TRBV19	TRBJ1-1	.
CASSGLAHSYNEQFF	TGTGCCAGCAGCGGACTAGCGCACTCCTACAATGAGCAGTTCTTC	TRBD2	TRBV11-2	TRBJ2-1	.
CASIMTGVNTNEAFF	TGTGCCAGCATCATGACAGGGGTAAATACAAACGAAGCTTTCTTT	TRBD1	TRBV13	TRBJ1-1	.
CASEQGADTQYF	TGTGCCAGCGAACAGGGAGCAGATACGCAGTATTTT	.	TRBV18	TRBJ2-3	few